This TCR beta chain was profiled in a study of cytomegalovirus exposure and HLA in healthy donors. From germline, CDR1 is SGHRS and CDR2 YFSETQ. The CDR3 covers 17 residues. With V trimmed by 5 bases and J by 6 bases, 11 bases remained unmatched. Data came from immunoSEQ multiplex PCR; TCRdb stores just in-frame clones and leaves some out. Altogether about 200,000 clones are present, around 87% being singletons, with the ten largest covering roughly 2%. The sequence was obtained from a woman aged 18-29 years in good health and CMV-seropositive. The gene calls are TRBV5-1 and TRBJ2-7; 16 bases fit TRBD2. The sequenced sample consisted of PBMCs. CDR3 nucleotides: TGCGCCAGCAGTTTAGGGACTAGCGGGAGGGCTTACGGCGAGCAGTACTTC. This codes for CASSLGTSGRAYGEQYF.